The 12 T cell receptor beta chains given below trace back to one sample, sequenced in a study of shared clonotypes between healthy human individuals. Naive CD8 cells were CD45RO-negative, positively selected for CCR7, excluding terminally differentiated effector memory CD45RA+ cells. Clones were read by immunoSEQ multiplex PCR, and TCRdb kept only the in-frame ones, dropping some. The data contain hundreds of thousands of clones, 96% of them singletons. The sample consisted of naive CD8+ T cells sorted from blood. The receptor source for this set is a woman aged 30 to 39 in good health.

This clone was picked up one time. The V and J genes are TRBV28 and TRBJ2-4; 11 nucleotides agree with TRBD1. This CDR3 contains 16 residues. With V trimmed by 2 bases and J by 7 bases, 7 bases remained unmatched. Germline assignment: CDR1 MDHEN and CDR2 SYDVKM. CDR3 loop: CASSLDWTGGANIQYF. CDR3 nucleotides: TGTGCCAGCAGTTTAGATTGGACAGGGGGCGCGAACATTCAGTACTTC. The whole variable domain, filled in from reference TRBV28 and TRBJ2-4, reads DVKVTQSSRYLVKRTGEKVFLECVQDMDHENMFWYRQDPGLGLRLIYFSYDVKMKEKGDIPEGYSVSREKKERFSLILESASTNQTSMYLCASSLDWTGGANIQYFGAGTRLSVL.

This chain uses TRBV4-1 with TRBJ1-5; possible D gene TRBD1, 6 bases. The length of the CDR3 is 17 residues. The germline V and J ends were trimmed by 1 base and 1 base, with 14 bases remaining between them. Germline-derived CDR1 and CDR2 are MGHRA and YSYEKL. DNA of the CDR3: TGCGCCAGCAGCCAAGGGATTCGGGACATCAGCAATCAGCCCCAGCATTTT. Its translation is CASSQGIRDISNQPQHF.

The V gene is TRBV11-2, the J gene TRBJ2-1, with D perhaps TRBD2 (6 bases). This CDR3 is 15 amino acids long. CDR1 is SGHAT and CDR2 is FQNNGV in the germline V gene. The V and J ends lost 5 bases and 4 bases respectively, with 15 bases between them. The CDR3 loop reads CASSRPPGDYNEQFF. DNA for the CDR3: TGTGCCAGCAGCCGACCGCCGGGGGATTACAATGAGCAGTTCTTC. Full variable domain (remainder filled in from reference TRBV11-2 and TRBJ2-1): EAGVAQSPRYKIIEKRQSVAFWCNPISGHATLYWYQQILGQGPKLLIQFQNNGVVDDSQLPKDRFSAERLKGVDSTLKIQPAKLEDSAVYLCASSRPPGDYNEQFFGPGTRLTVL.

This clone has just one count. The same CDR3 arises from other DNA sequences in this sample as well. CDR3 bases: TGTGCCAGCAGCTTGGGAACCTACGAGCAGTACTTC. Translated, it gives CASSLGTYEQYF. V gene TRBV5-4 combines with J gene TRBJ2-7, with D unresolved. V was trimmed by 0 bases and J by 2 bases, leaving 3 bases between them. This CDR3 contains 12 residues. The germline gives CDR1 SGHNT, CDR2 YYREEE (reference sequence).

The chain employs TRBV7-9 and TRBJ1-4; possibly TRBD1 for D (6 bases). Trimming took 5 bases from V and 8 from J, leaving 12 bases between them. The CDR3 length is 13 residues. Germline V lookup: CDR1 SEHNR, CDR2 FQNEAQ (reference sequence). The chain's CDR3 is CASSGRGDEKLFF. The CDR3 DNA sequence: TGTGCCAGCAGCGGCAGGGGAGACGAAAAACTGTTTTTT.

The V call is TRBV7-9, the J call TRBJ2-7, with D hard to call. With 5 bases removed from V and 5 bases from J, the gap between germline ends came to 13 bases. The CDR3 sequence is 13 residues long. Germline V gene data show CDR1 as SEHNR and CDR2 as FQNEAQ (reference sequence). The CDR3 nucleotides are TGTGCCAGCAGCCCTACAGAGGCCCACGAGCAGTACTTC. It translates to CASSPTEAHEQYF.

V and J are TRBV7-8 and TRBJ2-1; D is uncertain. Germline CDR1 reads SGHVS; CDR2 reads FQNEAQ. V gave up 1 base and J gave up 0 bases, with 10 bases separating them. The CDR3 totals 16 residues. CDR3 nucleotides: TGTGCCAGCAGCTTAGTCCCGAGGAGCTCCTACAATGAGCAGTTCTTC. Its protein is CASSLVPRSSYNEQFF. Combining the CDR3 with reference TRBV7-8 and TRBJ2-1 gives the whole variable domain GAGVSQSPRYKVAKRGQDVALRCDPISGHVSLFWYQQALGQGPEFLTYFQNEAQLDKSGLPSDRFFAERPEGSVSTLKIQRTQQEDSAVYLCASSLVPRSSYNEQFFGPGTRLTVL.

The chain joins TRBV11-3 to TRBJ2-1; D remains ambiguous. The CDR3 has 13 amino acids. V shed 3 bases and J shed 7 bases, with 10 bases lying between them. Germline CDR1 and CDR2: SGHNT and YENEEA. CDR3 protein: CASSFRTGNEQFF. The CDR3 coding sequence is TGTGCCAGCAGCTTTCGGACGGGTAATGAGCAGTTCTTC.

In this sample, this clone turned up once. The J gene is TRBJ2-3, the V gene TRBV27; 9 nucleotides align to TRBD2. V lost 6 bases, J lost 3 bases, and 13 bases stayed unmatched. CDR1 is MNHEY and CDR2 is SMNVEV in the germline V gene (reference sequence). The CDR3 totals 17 residues. CDR3 residues: CASSPRPASGITDTQYF. The CDR3 region has the DNA TGTGCCAGCAGCCCCCGTCCGGCTAGCGGGATAACAGATACGCAGTATTTT.

The chain recombines TRBV19 with TRBJ2-5; 8 bases map to TRBD2. J was trimmed by 1 base and V by 7 bases; bases with no gene match: 8. Germline V gives CDR1 LNHDA, CDR2 SQIVND (reference sequence). There are 15 residues in the CDR3. Here the CDR3 DNA reads TGTGCCAGTACCCTCACTAGCGGACCCCAAGAGACCCAGTACTTC. Its translation is CASTLTSGPQETQYF.

V is TRBV10-2 and J is TRBJ2-5; D may be TRBD1 (6 bases). The DNA end favors TRBJ2-7, so the J call may be wrong. Germline V CDR1 and CDR2: WSHSY, SAAADI. The CDR3 consists of 13 residues. The CDR3 DNA sequence: TGCGCCAGCAGCGTCAGGGGCGGATACGAGCAGTACTTC. Amino acid sequence: CASSVRGGYEQYF.

The chain has TRBV27 and TRBJ2-2; no reliable D call. CDR3 length equals 11 residues. Trimming removed 6 bases at V and 6 bases at J, with 5 bases between. CDR1 and CDR2 from the germline V gene are MNHEY and SMNVEV (reference sequence). CDR3 residues: CASRSAGELFF. The CDR3 DNA sequence: TGTGCCAGCAGGTCTGCCGGGGAGCTGTTTTTT.